These 7 T cell receptor beta chains came from one sample sequenced in a study of blood T cell repertoires in COVID-19. Method: immunoSEQ multiplex PCR; TCRdb's copy keeps in-frame clones and lacks some. The sample includes 200,000 to 250,000 clones, just under 85% of them seen just once. The sequencing sample was made of peripheral blood. The source of these receptors is a woman aged 80 or over with acute or convalescent COVID-19.

The chain employs TRBV7-2 and TRBJ2-3, with D maybe TRBD2 (5 bases). There are 14 residues in the CDR3. The V end was cut by 1 base, the J end by 6 bases, with 11 bases between. CDR1 is SGHTA and CDR2 is FQGNSA in the germline V gene. The CDR3 sequence: CASSLGGSLDTQYF. CDR3 sequence (DNA): TGTGCCAGCAGCTTAGGTGGGAGTCTCGATACGCAGTATTTT.

The chain carries TRBV12-2 and TRBJ2-1; no DNA check was done on the table's D call, TRBD2. TRBV12-2 is deemed a pseudogene. The CDR3 runs 17 residues. The CDR3 DNA reads TGTGCAAGTCGCTTGGCTAGCGGGAGATTCTTCCCGAATGAGCAGTTCTTC. Protein product: CASRLASGRFFPNEQFF.

This clone was seen a few times. The chain recombines TRBV29-1 with TRBJ1-1; TRBD1 might be the D (5 bases). This CDR3 is 13 amino acids long. The germline gives CDR1 SQVTM, CDR2 ANQGSEA. V was shortened by 6 bases and J by 11 bases, with 22 bases between the two germline ends. The CDR3 sequence: CSVYDLSGAGAFF. In DNA, the CDR3 is TGCAGCGTCTACGATCTATCTGGGGCGGGGGCTTTCTTT. Variable domain in full (rest from reference TRBV29-1 and TRBJ1-1): SAVISQKPSRDICQRGTSLTIQCQVDSQVTMMFWYRQQPGQSLTLIATANQGSEATYESGFVIDKFPISRPNLTFSTLTVSNMSPEDSSIYLCSVYDLSGAGAFFGQGTRLTVV.

The CDR3 spells CASSQQHENTEAFF. The DNA for the CDR3 is TGCGCCAGCAGCCAACAACACGAGAACACTGAAGCTTTCTTT. The V and J genes are TRBV5-1 and TRBJ1-1; no clear D. With 4 bases removed from V and 1 base from J, the gap between germline ends came to 11 bases. Germline CDR1 is SGHRS and CDR2 is YFSETQ. This CDR3 comprises 14 residues.

The chain carries TRBV27 and TRBJ1-5; 7 bases line up with TRBD1. Germline values: CDR1 MNHEY, CDR2 SMNVEV (reference sequence). The CDR3 has 14 amino acids. With 6 bases clipped from V and 1 base from J, the junction kept 3 bases outside the gene matches. Written as DNA, the CDR3 is TGTGCCAGCAGGATGACAGGGAGCAATCAGCCCCAGCATTTT. Its translation is CASRMTGSNQPQHF.

This chain links TRBV4-2 with TRBJ1-2, with D perhaps TRBD1 (6 bases). Between the trimmed V and J ends, which lost 1 base and 4 bases, there was a span of 19 bases. CDR1 is LGHNA, CDR2 YNFKEQ, per germline. The CDR3 consists of 17 residues. The CDR3 reads CASSQAGADLLSYGYTF. CDR3 sequence (DNA): TGTGCCAGCAGCCAAGCAGGGGCGGATCTCTTGTCCTATGGCTACACCTTC.

A single count supports this clone. The chain carries TRBV4-3 and TRBJ1-4; 10 nucleotides agree with TRBD1. From germline, CDR1 is LGHNA and CDR2 YSLEER. This CDR3 spans 18 amino acids. Trimming at V came to 0 bases and at J to 8 bases, leaving 12 bases not matched to a gene. The CDR3 region has the DNA TGCGCCAGCAGCCAAGATCTTCCGGGACAGGGGTCTCGGGAAAAACTGTTTTTT. This gives the protein CASSQDLPGQGSREKLFF.